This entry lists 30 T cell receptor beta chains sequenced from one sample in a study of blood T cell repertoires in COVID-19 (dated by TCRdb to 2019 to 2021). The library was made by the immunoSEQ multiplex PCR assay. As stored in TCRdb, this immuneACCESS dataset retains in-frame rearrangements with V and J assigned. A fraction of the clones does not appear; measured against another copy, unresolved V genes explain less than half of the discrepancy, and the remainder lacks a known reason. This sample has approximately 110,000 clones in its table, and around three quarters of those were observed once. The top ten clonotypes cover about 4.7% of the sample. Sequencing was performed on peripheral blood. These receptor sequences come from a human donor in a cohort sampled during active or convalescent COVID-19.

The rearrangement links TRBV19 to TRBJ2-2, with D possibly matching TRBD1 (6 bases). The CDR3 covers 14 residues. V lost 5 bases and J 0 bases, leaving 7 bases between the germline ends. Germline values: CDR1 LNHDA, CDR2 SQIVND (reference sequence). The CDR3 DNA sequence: TGTGCCAGTAGTGGACAGTCGAACACCGGGGAGCTGTTTTTT. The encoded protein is CASSGQSNTGELFF.

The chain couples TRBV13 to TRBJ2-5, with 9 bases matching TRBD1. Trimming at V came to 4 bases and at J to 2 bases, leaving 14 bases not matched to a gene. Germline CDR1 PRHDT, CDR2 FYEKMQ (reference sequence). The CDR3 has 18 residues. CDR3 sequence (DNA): TGTGCCAGCAGCTACCTGGACAGGGGAGGATATGAACAAGAGACCCAGTACTTC. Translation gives CASSYLDRGGYEQETQYF.

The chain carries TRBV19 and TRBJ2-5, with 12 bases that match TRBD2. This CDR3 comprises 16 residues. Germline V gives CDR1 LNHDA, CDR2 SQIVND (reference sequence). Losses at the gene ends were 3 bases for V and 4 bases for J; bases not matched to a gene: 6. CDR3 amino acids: CASSIASGRARETQYF. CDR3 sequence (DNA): TGTGCCAGTAGTATTGCTAGCGGGAGGGCAAGAGAGACCCAGTACTTC.

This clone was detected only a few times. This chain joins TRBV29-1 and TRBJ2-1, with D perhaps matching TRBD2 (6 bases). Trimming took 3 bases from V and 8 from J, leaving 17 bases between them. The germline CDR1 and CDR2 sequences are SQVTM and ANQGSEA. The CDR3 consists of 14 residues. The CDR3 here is CSVDGTSYDHEQFF. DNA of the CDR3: TGCAGCGTTGATGGCACTAGCTACGACCATGAGCAGTTCTTC.

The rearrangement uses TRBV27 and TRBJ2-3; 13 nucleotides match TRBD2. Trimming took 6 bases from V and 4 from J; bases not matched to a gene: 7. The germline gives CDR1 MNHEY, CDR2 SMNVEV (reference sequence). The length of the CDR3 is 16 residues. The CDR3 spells CASRTTSGGISDTQYF. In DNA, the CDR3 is TGTGCCAGCAGAACGACTAGCGGGGGGATTTCAGATACGCAGTATTTT.

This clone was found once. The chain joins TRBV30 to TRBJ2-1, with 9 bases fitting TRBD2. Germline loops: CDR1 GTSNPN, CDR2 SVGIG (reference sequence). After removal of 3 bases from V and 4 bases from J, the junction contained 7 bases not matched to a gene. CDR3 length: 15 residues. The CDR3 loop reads CAWRGGSGGYNEQFF. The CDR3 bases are TGTGCCTGGAGGGGTGGTAGCGGGGGATACAATGAGCAGTTCTTC.

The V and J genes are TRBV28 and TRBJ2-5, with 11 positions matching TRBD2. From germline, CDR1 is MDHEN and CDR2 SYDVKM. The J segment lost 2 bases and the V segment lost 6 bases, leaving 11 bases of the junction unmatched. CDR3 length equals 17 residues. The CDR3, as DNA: TGTGCCAGCAGCCATCCCCAGCCTAGCGGGGGGCAAGAGACCCAGTACTTC. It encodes CASSHPQPSGGQETQYF.

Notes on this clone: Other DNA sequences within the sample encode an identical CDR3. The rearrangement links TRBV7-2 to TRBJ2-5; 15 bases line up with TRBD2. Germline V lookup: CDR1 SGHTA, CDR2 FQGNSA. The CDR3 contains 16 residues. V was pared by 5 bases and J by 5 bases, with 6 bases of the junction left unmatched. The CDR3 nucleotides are TGTGCCAGCAGCCGCGGACTAGCGGGGGGGCGTGAGACCCAGTACTTC. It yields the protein CASSRGLAGGRETQYF.

The CDR3 spells CASSREQGSAFGYTF. The CDR3 DNA sequence: TGCGCCAGCAGCCGCGAGCAGGGGAGTGCCTTTGGCTACACCTTC. This sequence joins TRBV4-1 and TRBJ1-2, with a weak D call TRBD1 (6 bases). The ends were cut back, 4 bases at V and 7 bases at J, with 19 bases in the middle. CDR3 length: 15 amino acids. Germline V gene lookup returns CDR1 MGHRA and CDR2 YSYEKL.

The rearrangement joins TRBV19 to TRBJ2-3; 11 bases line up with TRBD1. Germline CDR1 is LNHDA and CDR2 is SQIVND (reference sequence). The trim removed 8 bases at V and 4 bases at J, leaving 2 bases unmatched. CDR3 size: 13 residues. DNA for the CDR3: TGTGCCAGTGGACAGGGGGCGGCAGATACGCAGTATTTT. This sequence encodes CASGQGAADTQYF. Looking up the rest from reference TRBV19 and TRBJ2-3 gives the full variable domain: DGGITQSPKYLFRKEGQNVTLSCEQNLNHDAMYWYRQDPGQGLRLIYYSQIVNDFQKGDIAEGYSVSREKKESFPLTVTSAQKNPTAFYLCASGQGAADTQYFGPGTRLTVL.

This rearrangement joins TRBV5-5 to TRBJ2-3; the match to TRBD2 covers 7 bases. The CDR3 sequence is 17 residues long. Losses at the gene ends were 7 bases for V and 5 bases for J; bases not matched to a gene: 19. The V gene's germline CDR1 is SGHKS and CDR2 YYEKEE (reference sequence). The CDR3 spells CASRIQSGAVVGDTQYF. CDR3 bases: TGTGCCAGCCGTATACAAAGCGGGGCCGTCGTGGGAGATACGCAGTATTTT.

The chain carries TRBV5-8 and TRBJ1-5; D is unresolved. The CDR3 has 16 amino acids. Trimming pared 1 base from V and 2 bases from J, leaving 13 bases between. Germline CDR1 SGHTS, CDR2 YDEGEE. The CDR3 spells CASSLRLGLGNQPQHF. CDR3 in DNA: TGTGCCAGCAGCTTGCGTCTCGGGTTAGGCAATCAGCCCCAGCATTTT.

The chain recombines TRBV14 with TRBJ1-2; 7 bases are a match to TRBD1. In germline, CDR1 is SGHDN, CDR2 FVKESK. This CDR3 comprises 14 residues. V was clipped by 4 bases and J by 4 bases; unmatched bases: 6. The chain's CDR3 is CASSRDREIYGYTF. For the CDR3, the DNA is TGTGCCAGCAGCCGGGACAGAGAAATCTATGGCTACACCTTC.

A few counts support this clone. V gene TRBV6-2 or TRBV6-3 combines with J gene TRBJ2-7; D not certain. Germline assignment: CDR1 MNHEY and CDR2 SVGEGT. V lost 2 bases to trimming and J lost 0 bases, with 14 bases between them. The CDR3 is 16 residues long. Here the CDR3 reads CASSYPSAKISYEQYF. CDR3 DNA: TGTGCCAGCAGTTACCCGAGCGCCAAAATCTCCTACGAGCAGTACTTC.

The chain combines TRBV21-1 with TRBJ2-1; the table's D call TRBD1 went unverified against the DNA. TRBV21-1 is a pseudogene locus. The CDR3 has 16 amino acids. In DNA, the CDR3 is TGTGCCAGCAGCAAAGTGGGGACAAGAGGCTTGTTGGGGCAGTTCTTC. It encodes CASSKVGTRGLLGQFF.

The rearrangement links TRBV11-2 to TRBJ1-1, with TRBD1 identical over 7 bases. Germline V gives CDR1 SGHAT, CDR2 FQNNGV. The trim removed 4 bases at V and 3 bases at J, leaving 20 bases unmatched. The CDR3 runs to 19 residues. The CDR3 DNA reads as TGTGCCAGCAGCTGGTTGTCAGACAGGGCCCATGTTCAGTACACTGAAGCTTTCTTT. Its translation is CASSWLSDRAHVQYTEAFF.

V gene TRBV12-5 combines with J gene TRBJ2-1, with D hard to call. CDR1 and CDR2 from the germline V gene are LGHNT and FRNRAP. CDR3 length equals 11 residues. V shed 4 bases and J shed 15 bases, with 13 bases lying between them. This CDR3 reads CASGSAGARFF. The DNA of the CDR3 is TGTGCTAGTGGTTCCGCAGGTGCGCGGTTCTTC.

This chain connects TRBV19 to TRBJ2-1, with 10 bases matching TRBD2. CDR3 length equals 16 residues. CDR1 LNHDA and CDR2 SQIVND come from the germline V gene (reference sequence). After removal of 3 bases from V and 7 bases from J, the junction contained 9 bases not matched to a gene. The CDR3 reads CASSIRASGGRNEQFF. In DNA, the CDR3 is TGTGCCAGTAGTATCCGGGCTAGCGGGGGACGTAATGAGCAGTTCTTC.

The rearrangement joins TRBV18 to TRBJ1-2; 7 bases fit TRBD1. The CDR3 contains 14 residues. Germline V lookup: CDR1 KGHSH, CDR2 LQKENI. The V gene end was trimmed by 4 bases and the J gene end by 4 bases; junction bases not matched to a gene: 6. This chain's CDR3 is CASSQGTVGYGYTF. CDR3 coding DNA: TGTGCCAGCTCACAGGGGACAGTTGGCTATGGCTACACCTTC.

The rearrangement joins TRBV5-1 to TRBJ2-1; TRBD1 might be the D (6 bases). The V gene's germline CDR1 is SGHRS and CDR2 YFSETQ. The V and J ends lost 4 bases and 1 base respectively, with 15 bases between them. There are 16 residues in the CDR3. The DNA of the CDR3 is TGCGCCAGCAGCCACGACAGGTCGGGGTCCTACAATGAGCAGTTCTTC. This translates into CASSHDRSGSYNEQFF. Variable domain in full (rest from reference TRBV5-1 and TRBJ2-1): KAGVTQTPRYLIKTRGQQVTLSCSPISGHRSVSWYQQTPGQGLQFLFEYFSETQRNKGNFPGRFSGRQFSNSRSEMNVSTLELGDSALYLCASSHDRSGSYNEQFFGPGTRLTVL.

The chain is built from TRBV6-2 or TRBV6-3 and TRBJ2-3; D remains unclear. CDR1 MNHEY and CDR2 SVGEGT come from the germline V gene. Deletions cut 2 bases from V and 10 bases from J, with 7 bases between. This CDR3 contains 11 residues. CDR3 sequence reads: CASSYPGSQYF. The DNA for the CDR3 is TGTGCCAGCAGTTACCCCGGTTCGCAGTATTTT.

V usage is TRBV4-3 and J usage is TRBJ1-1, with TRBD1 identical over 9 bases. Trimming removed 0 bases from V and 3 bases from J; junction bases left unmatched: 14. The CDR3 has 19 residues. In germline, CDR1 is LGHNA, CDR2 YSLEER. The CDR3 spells CASSQDFVRTGEPHTEAFF. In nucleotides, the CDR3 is TGCGCCAGCAGCCAAGATTTTGTGCGGACAGGGGAACCCCACACTGAAGCTTTCTTT.

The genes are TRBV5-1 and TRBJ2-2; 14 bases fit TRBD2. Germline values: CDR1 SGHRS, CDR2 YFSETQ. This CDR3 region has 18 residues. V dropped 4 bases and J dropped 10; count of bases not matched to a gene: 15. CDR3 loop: CASSPTTGLAGVFSELFF. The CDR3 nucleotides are TGCGCCAGCAGCCCCACTACGGGACTAGCGGGAGTATTCTCGGAGCTGTTTTTT. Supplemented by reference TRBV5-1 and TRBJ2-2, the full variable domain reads KAGVTQTPRYLIKTRGQQVTLSCSPISGHRSVSWYQQTPGQGLQFLFEYFSETQRNKGNFPGRFSGRQFSNSRSEMNVSTLELGDSALYLCASSPTTGLAGVFSELFFGEGSRLTVL.

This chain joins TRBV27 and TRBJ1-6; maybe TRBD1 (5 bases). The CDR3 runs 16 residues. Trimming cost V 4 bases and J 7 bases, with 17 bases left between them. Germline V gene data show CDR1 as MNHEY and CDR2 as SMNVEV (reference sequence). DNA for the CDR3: TGTGCCAGCAGTTCGGCAGGGTCGATTTGGAATTCACCCCTCCACTTT. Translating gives CASSSAGSIWNSPLHF.

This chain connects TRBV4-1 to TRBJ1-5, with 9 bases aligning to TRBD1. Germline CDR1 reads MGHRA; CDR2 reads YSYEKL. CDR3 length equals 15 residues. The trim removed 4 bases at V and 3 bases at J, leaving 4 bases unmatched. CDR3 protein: CASSPWDRDNQPQHF. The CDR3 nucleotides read TGCGCCAGCAGCCCCTGGGACAGGGACAATCAGCCCCAGCATTTT.

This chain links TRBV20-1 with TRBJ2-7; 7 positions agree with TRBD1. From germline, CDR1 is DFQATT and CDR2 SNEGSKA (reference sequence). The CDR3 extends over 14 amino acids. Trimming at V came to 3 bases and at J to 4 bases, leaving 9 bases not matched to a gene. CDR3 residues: CSASRGLAGYEQYF. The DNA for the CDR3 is TGCAGTGCTAGTAGGGGGCTAGCCGGGTACGAGCAGTACTTC.

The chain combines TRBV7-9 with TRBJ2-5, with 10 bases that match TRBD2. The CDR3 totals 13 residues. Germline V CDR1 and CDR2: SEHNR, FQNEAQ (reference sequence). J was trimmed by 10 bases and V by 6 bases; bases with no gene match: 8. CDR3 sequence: CASRGTSDRIQYF. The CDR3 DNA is TGTGCCAGCAGAGGGACTAGCGATCGTATCCAGTACTTC.

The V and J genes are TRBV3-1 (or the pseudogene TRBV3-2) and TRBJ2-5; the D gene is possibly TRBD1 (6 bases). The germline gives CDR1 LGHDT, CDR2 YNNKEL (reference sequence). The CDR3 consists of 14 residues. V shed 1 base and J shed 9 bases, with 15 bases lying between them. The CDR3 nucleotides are TGTGCCAGCAGCCAAGCGAAACAGGGTCCTGCCCAGTACTTC. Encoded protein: CASSQAKQGPAQYF.

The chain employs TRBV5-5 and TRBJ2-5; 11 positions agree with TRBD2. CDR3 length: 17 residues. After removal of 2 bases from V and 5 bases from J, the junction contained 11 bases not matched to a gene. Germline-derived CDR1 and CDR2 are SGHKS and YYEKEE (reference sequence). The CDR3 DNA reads TGTGCCAGCAGCTTCCGACTAGCGGGGACCGCAAAGGAGACCCAGTACTTC. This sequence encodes CASSFRLAGTAKETQYF.

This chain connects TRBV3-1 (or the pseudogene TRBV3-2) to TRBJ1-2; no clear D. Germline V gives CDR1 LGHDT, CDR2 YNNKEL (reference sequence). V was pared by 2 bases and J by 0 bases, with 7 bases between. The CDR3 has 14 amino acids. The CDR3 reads CASSQHSPNYGYTF. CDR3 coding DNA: TGTGCCAGCAGCCAACACAGCCCTAACTATGGCTACACCTTC.